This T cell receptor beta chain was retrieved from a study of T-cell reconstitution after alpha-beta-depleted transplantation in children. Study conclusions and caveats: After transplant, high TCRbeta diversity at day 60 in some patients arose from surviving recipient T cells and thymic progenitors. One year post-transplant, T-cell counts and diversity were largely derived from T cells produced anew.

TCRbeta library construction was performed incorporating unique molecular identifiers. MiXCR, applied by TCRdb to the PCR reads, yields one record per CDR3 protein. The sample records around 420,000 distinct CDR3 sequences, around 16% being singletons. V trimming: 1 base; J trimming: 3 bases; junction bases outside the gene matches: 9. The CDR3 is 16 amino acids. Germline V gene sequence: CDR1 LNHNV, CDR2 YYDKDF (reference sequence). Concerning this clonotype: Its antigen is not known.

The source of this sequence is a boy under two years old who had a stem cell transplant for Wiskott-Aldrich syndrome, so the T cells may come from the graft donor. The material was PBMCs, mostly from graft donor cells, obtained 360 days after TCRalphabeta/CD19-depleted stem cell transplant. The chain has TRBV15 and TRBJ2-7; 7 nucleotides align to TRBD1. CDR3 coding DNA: TGTGCCACCAGCAGAGGCCAGGGGGAAGGGTACTACGAGCAGTACTTC. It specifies CATSRGQGEGYYEQYF.